This T cell receptor (beta chain) was identified in a study of shared clonotypes between healthy human individuals. Study context: Donor ages ranged 18 to 49 years: two women, a few men. CD8 memory received one plate per donor, CD8 naive two, CD4 memory three and CD4 naive three.

General study results and limits: In this cohort, only blood was sampled, and tissue repertoires likely differ.

Looked up from germline, CDR1 is SGHRS and CDR2 is YFSETQ. This CDR3 comprises 15 residues. V was clipped by 0 bases and J by 0 bases, with 8 bases between them. Generated by immunoSEQ multiplex PCR, the TCRdb table keeps only in-frame clones and is missing some. The sample carries 2 million to 2.5 million clones, 85% to 95% recorded once. A word on this clone: Its antigen is not identified. This CDR3 is also generated by other DNA sequences in the sample.

The receptor was isolated from a man younger than 35 in good health. Some clones in this sample may be carry-over from other donors' samples. This chain connects TRBV5-1 to TRBJ2-3; tentatively, D is TRBD1 (5 bases). Sequencing input: naive CD4+ T cells from PBMCs. The subset denotes: CD45RA+ positively selected. As DNA, the CDR3 is TGCGCCAGCAGCTTGGGACAGTTTAGCACAGATACGCAGTATTTT. Residues: CASSLGQFSTDTQYF.